The rows below give T cell receptor beta chains drawn from one sample of a study of prognosis after radiotherapy for stage I lung cancer. TCRdb re-analysed the multiplex PCR reads in MiXCR, keeping a single row per CDR3 protein. Among about 16,000 distinct CDR3 sequences listed, around 32% were seen once. The sample consisted of PBMCs, taken before or after stereotactic body radiation therapy (not recorded which). These receptors all stem from a donor aged 50 or older with non-small cell lung cancer. CDR3s include the opening cysteine and the closing phenylalanine or tryptophan. D genes are given only for firm matches. Only some rows state a clone size, as once, few, many or a class for expanded clones.

d_call j_call v_call clone_size cdr3_nt cdr3_aa
TRBD1 TRBJ2-7 TRBV6-2/TRBV6-3 NA TGTGCCAGCAGGACCGGGACAGGGGGTACATCCTACGAGCAGTACTTC CASRTGTGGTSYEQYF
NA TRBJ2-5 TRBV30 NA TGTGCCTGGAGCCCTAGCTGGGTGAAGACCCAGTACTTC CAWSPSWVKTQYF
TRBD1 TRBJ1-2 TRBV3-1 many TGTGCCAGCAGCCAAGATCAGGGGGCTCGTGGCTACACCTTC CASSQDQGARGYTF
TRBD2 TRBJ2-1 TRBV7-2 few TGTGCCAGCAGCTTAGTTAGCGGGATTGTCGGGAATGAGCAGTTCTTC CASSLVSGIVGNEQFF
NA TRBJ2-1 TRBV5-1 medium-sized TGCGCCAGCAGCTTGGAACTGCACAATGAGCAGTTCTTC CASSLELHNEQFF
TRBD2 TRBJ2-7 TRBV13 many TGTGCCAGCAGCTTAGGAGACGGGAGGGTTATTTACGAGCAGTACTTC CASSLGDGRVIYEQYF
TRBD1 TRBJ2-7 TRBV7-2 many TGTGCCAGCAGCCGGACAGGGGGCAACGAGCAGTACTTC CASSRTGGNEQYF
NA TRBJ1-1 TRBV19 many TGTGCCAGTACCACCTTGGGTAACACTGAAGCTTTCTTT CASTTLGNTEAFF
TRBD2 TRBJ2-1 TRBV5-1 medium-sized TGCGCCAGCAGCTCAGGTGGTGGCGGGAGTTACAATGAGCAGTTCTTC CASSSGGGGSYNEQFF
NA TRBJ2-5 TRBV6-5 many TGTGCCAGCAGTTACTCGATTGAGAACCAAGAGACCCAGTACTTC CASSYSIENQETQYF
TRBD1 TRBJ2-3 TRBV6-4 NA TGTGCCAGCAGTTCGGGGGAGGGGGGACAGGGGACCTCAAGCACAGATACGCAGTATTTT CASSSGEGGQGTSSTDTQYF
NA TRBJ2-7 TRBV11-2 NA TGTGCCAGCAGCTTAGGCCAATCCGGGAACACCTACGAGCAGTACTTC CASSLGQSGNTYEQYF
TRBD1 TRBJ1-1 TRBV30 many TGTGCCTGGAACAGGGGTATCATGAACACTGAAGCTTTCTTT CAWNRGIMNTEAFF
TRBD1 TRBJ2-7 TRBV28 many TGTGCCAGCAGTTTTCGGGGGACAGGGACTTACGAGCAGTACTTC CASSFRGTGTYEQYF
NA TRBJ2-7 TRBV6-1 NA TGCGCCAGCATTCACCTTGAGTTCGAGCAGTACTTC CASIHLEFEQYF
TRBD2 TRBJ2-7 TRBV28 many TGTGCCAGCAGTCCAAACGGACTAGCGGGAGTGGGCGAGCAGTACTTC CASSPNGLAGVGEQYF
TRBD2 TRBJ2-2 TRBV11-2 once TGTGCCAGCAGCCCGAGACTAGCGGGAGTCTCCGGAGAGGTGTTTTTT CASSPRLAGVSGEVFF
TRBD2 TRBJ2-7 TRBV4-1 many TGCGCCAGCAGCCAAGAGTGGGGCGGGAGGGCATACGAGCAGTACTTC CASSQEWGGRAYEQYF
TRBD2 TRBJ2-7 TRBV3-1 many TGTGCCAGCAGCCAGACGCCCGGGACTAGCGGGACCGGGGCCTACGAGCAGTACTTC CASSQTPGTSGTGAYEQYF
NA TRBJ2-7 TRBV5-4 NA TGTGCCAGCAGCGTCCTTGGCCTGGACCTAGATTCCTACGATCAGTACTTC CASSVLGLDLDSYDQYF
NA TRBJ2-7 TRBV4-3 once TGCGCCAGCAGCCAAGAGGGCTCTGGACGGGTGACTATTGAGGCCTACGAGCAGTACTTC CASSQEGSGRVTIEAYEQYF
NA TRBJ1-2 TRBV6-2/TRBV6-3 NA TGTGTAAGCAGAAACCCCGGCCCCGTCACCTTC CVSRNPGPVTF
NA TRBJ1-2 TRBV12-3/TRBV12-4 many TGTGCCAGCAGTTTCGGGAATAACTATGGCTACACCTTC CASSFGNNYGYTF
TRBD1 TRBJ1-3 TRBV4-2 many TGTGCCAGCAGCCAAGAACAGGGGGCATCCTCTGGAAACACCATATATTTT CASSQEQGASSGNTIYF
NA TRBJ2-2 TRBV10-2 many TGCGCCAGCAGTGCGACAAACACCGGGGAGCTGTTTTTT CASSATNTGELFF
NA TRBJ1-2 TRBV12-3/TRBV12-4 NA TGTGACAGCATTCCTACGCAGGGAGGTGGCTACACCTTC CDSIPTQGGGYTF
NA TRBJ2-2 TRBV28 NA TGTGCCAGCAGTTTCGTGTGCCGTGAGCTGTTTTTT CASSFVCRELFF
NA TRBJ2-7 TRBV20-1 medium-sized TGCAGTGCCTCCGGGACAAACTCCTACGAGCAGTACTTC CSASGTNSYEQYF
NA TRBJ2-1 TRBV5-1 medium-sized TGCGCCAGCAGCGCCGGGACGAACTACAATGAGCAGTTCTTC CASSAGTNYNEQFF
NA TRBJ2-1 TRBV20-1 many TGCAGTGCGCACCTTTCCTATGAGCAGTTCTTC CSAHLSYEQFF
NA TRBJ2-2 TRBV13 many TGTGCCAGCAGCTTAAGGGAGACGAACACCGGGGAGCTGTTTTTT CASSLRETNTGELFF
TRBD2 TRBJ2-7 TRBV2 NA TGTGTCAGACGGACTAGCGGGATCTACGAGCAGTACTTC CVRRTSGIYEQYF
TRBD1 TRBJ1-3 TRBV3-1 many TGTGCCAGCAGCAACTACAGGGGGCCTGGAAACACCATATATTTT CASSNYRGPGNTIYF
NA TRBJ1-1 TRBV7-9 many TGTGCCAGCAGCAACCAAGGCGGTAGCACTGAAGCTTTCTTT CASSNQGGSTEAFF
TRBD1 TRBJ1-5 TRBV6-2/TRBV6-3 NA TGTGCCAGCAGTGACACAGGGGAGAATCAGCCCAAGCATTTT CASSDTGENQPKHF
TRBD1 TRBJ2-5 TRBV12-3/TRBV12-4 many TGTGCCAGCAGTAACGGGACAGGGTTGACCCAGTACTTC CASSNGTGLTQYF
TRBD1 TRBJ1-1 TRBV12-3/TRBV12-4 many TGTGCCAGCAGTTCCGTACAGGGGGCGGAAGCTTTCTTT CASSSVQGAEAFF
TRBD2 TRBJ2-7 TRBV6-2/TRBV6-3 NA TGTGCCAGCATTTATAGTAGCGGGAGTACTCCGTACGATCAGTACTTC CASIYSSGSTPYDQYF
NA TRBJ1-1 TRBV6-1 NA TGTGCCAGCAGGTCCTATTTTACCGGGGGGGGCACCGAAGCTTTCTTT CASRSYFTGGGTEAFF
TRBD1 TRBJ1-1 TRBV6-1 many TGTGCCAGCAGTCGAATACAGGGGGCAACTGAAGCTTTCTTT CASSRIQGATEAFF
NA TRBJ2-7 TRBV28 NA TGTGCCAGCAGTTTATATCCAGAAACCTACGAGCAGTACTTC CASSLYPETYEQYF